This TCR beta chain was identified during a study of shared clonotypes between healthy human individuals. Libraries were prepared by immunoSEQ multiplex PCR; TCRdb keeps only in-frame clonotypes and omits some of them. The repertoire has 980,000 or so clones, over 60% of them found once; the top ten carry approximately 1.5%. This clone has only one observation. Germline V gene sequence: CDR1 GTSNPN, CDR2 SVGIG (reference sequence). The V gene lost 7 bases and the J gene lost 2 bases, with 11 bases spanning the gap. This CDR3 contains 12 residues. The sequence came from a young man in good health. The chain uses TRBV30 and TRBJ1-2; tentative D call: TRBD1 (5 bases). The sequenced sample was memory CD4+ T cells sorted from blood. Specified subset: CD45RA-negative fraction. The CDR3 region is CASVWDNYGYTF. CDR3 coding DNA: TGTGCCTCTGTCTGGGACAACTATGGCTACACCTTC.